Below are 12 T cell receptor beta chains sequenced from a single sample in a study of control samples from healthy donors and cancer patients (dated by TCRdb to the early 2020s). Library preparation employed the immunoSEQ multiplex PCR assay. The clones in this table, taken by TCRdb from immuneACCESS, are in-frame only. Not every clone is retained; where verified, under half of the shortfall comes from an unresolved V gene, and the cause of the rest is unknown. The sample yields approximately 97,000 clones; approximately 90% were counted once. About 2.5% of the sample lies in the top ten. The sequenced sample was blood. Receptors were obtained from a woman between 18 and 30 years old in good health.

The V call is TRBV6-5, the J call TRBJ1-2, with a tentative D call TRBD1 (5 bases). CDR3 length equals 14 residues. V was pared by 6 bases and J by 6 bases, with 17 bases between. The germline V gene has CDR1 MNHEY and CDR2 SVGAGI. The CDR3 spells CASSPVAGRDGYTF. The CDR3 nucleotides are TGTGCCAGCAGCCCCGTGGCGGGCAGGGATGGCTACACCTTC.

This rearrangement joins TRBV5-1 to TRBJ1-2, with TRBD1 as a possible D gene (5 bases). Germline V gene lookup returns CDR1 SGHRS and CDR2 YFSETQ. This CDR3 comprises 12 residues. The V and J ends lost 4 bases and 8 bases respectively, with 12 bases between them. The DNA for the CDR3 is TGCGCCAGCAGCCCCAATAGGGGAGGCTACACCTTC. It is translated as CASSPNRGGYTF.

The chain couples TRBV27 to TRBJ2-1; TRBD2 agrees at 11 bases. V lost 0 bases and J lost 7; bases outside the gene matches: 14. The germline V gene encodes CDR1 MNHEY and CDR2 SMNVEV (reference sequence). The CDR3 extends over 19 amino acids. The CDR3 DNA is TGTGCCAGCAGTTTATCCAGAAAACTAGCGGGGGCTAAGGGGAATGAGCAGTTCTTC. Translated, it gives CASSLSRKLAGAKGNEQFF.

The CDR3 protein is CATSEGPKRGRNEKLFF. In DNA form, the CDR3 reads TGTGCCACCAGTGAGGGCCCAAAAAGGGGTCGAAATGAAAAACTGTTTTTT. The chain links TRBV24-1 to TRBJ1-4; D perhaps matches TRBD1 (5 bases). Germline V gives CDR1 KGHDR, CDR2 SFDVKD. Between the trimmed V and J ends, which lost 4 bases and 5 bases, there was a span of 19 bases. The CDR3 contains 17 residues.

The chain uses TRBV7-9 and TRBJ2-3, with 9 positions matching TRBD2. Unmatched junction bases numbered 12, after V lost 9 bases and J lost 2 bases. The CDR3 runs to 16 residues. Germline lookup yields CDR1 SEHNR and CDR2 FQNEAQ (reference sequence). The CDR3 nucleotides are TGTGCCAGTCTCCTTGGGCTAGCGGGGTCCACAGATACGCAGTATTTT. Encoded protein: CASLLGLAGSTDTQYF. The full variable domain, its missing parts supplied by reference TRBV7-9 and TRBJ2-3, is DTGVSQNPRHKITKRGQNVTFRCDPISEHNRLYWYRQTLGQGPEFLTYFQNEAQLEKSRLLSDRFSAERPKGSFSTLEIQRTEQGDSAMYLCASLLGLAGSTDTQYFGPGTRLTVL.

This clone has only one observation. The chain recombines TRBV6-2 or TRBV6-3 with TRBJ2-2, with a weak D call TRBD2 (6 bases). Germline V gene lookup returns CDR1 MNHEY and CDR2 SVGEGT. The CDR3 totals 17 residues. The V end lost 7 bases, the J end lost 1 base, and 19 bases lay between the germline ends. In DNA, the CDR3 is TGTGCCAGCACCCCCCCCAAAGGACTACTGAACACCGGGGAGCTGTTTTTT. Its translation is CASTPPKGLLNTGELFF.

Only one count was recorded for this clone. The chain couples TRBV11-3 to TRBJ1-1; D remains unclear. Germline V lookup: CDR1 SGHNT, CDR2 YENEEA. The CDR3 is 14 amino acids. V lost 0 bases, J lost 0 bases, and 5 bases lay in between. CDR3 sequence: CASSLEPLNTEAFF. Here the CDR3 DNA reads TGTGCCAGCAGCTTAGAACCCTTGAACACTGAAGCTTTCTTT.

The V call is TRBV30, the J call TRBJ2-2; D is tentatively TRBD1 or TRBD2 (5 bases each). The CDR3 has 15 amino acids. The germline V and J ends were trimmed by 1 base and 2 bases, with 11 bases remaining between them. Per germline, CDR1 GTSNPN and CDR2 SVGIG (reference sequence). The CDR3 coding sequence is TGTGCCTGGAGTGGGGGACGAAGAAACACCGGGGAGCTGTTTTTT. Translation gives CAWSGGRRNTGELFF.

V gene TRBV27 combines with J gene TRBJ2-1, with D unresolved. Germline V gene lookup returns CDR1 MNHEY and CDR2 SMNVEV (reference sequence). V shed 4 bases and J shed 8 bases, with 12 bases lying between them. The CDR3 length is 13 residues. As DNA, the CDR3 is TGTGCCAGCAGTTCCCCCCTGGTGCATGAGCAGTTCTTC. Translation gives CASSSPLVHEQFF.

The genes are TRBV11-3 and TRBJ2-7; D remains unclear. Deletions cut 6 bases from V and 2 bases from J, with 11 bases between. Germline CDR1 is SGHNT and CDR2 is YENEEA. This CDR3 spans 13 amino acids. CDR3 in DNA: TGTGCCAGCAGACTCACGATGGCCTACGAGCAGTACTTC. Protein sequence: CASRLTMAYEQYF. The full variable domain, with the rest looked up from reference TRBV11-3 and TRBJ2-7, is EAGVVQSPRYKIIEKKQPVAFWCNPISGHNTLYWYLQNLGQGPELLIRYENEEAVDDSQLPKDRFSAERLKGVDSTLKIQPAELGDSAVYLCASRLTMAYEQYFGPGTRLTVT.

J is TRBJ2-7 and V is TRBV2; D may match TRBD1 or TRBD2 (5 bases each). This CDR3 spans 17 amino acids. Trimming removed 7 bases at V and 1 base at J, with 23 bases between. CDR1 is SNHLY, CDR2 FYNNEI, per germline. The CDR3, as DNA: TGTGCCAGCATGGGTAGCGACAGTACTTTCCCTTCCTACGAGCAGTACTTC. Encoded protein: CASMGSDSTFPSYEQYF.

The rearrangement joins TRBV2 to TRBJ1-5, with 9 bases aligning to TRBD1. The germline gives CDR1 SNHLY, CDR2 FYNNEI. Germline trimming cut 7 bases from V and 4 bases from J; bases unmatched to any gene: 5. The CDR3 runs 14 residues. In nucleotides, the CDR3 is TGTGCCAGCAAAAGGGGGACAGGGAATCAGCCCCAGCATTTT. Protein sequence: CASKRGTGNQPQHF. The whole variable domain, filled in from reference TRBV2 and TRBJ1-5, reads EPEVTQTPSHQVTQMGQEVILRCVPISNHLYFYWYRQILGQKVEFLVSFYNNEISEKSEIFDDQFSVERPDGSNFTLKIRSTKLEDSAMYFCASKRGTGNQPQHFGDGTRLSIL.